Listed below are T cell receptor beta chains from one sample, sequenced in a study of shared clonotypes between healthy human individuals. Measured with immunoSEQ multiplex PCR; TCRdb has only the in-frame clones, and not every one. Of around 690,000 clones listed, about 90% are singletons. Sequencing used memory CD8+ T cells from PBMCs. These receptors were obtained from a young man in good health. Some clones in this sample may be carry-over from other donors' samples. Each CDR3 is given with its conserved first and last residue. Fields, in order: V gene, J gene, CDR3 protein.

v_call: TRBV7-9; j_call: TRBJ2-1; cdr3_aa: CASSLVQGLYHEQFF
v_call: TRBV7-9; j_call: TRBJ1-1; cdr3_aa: CASSLEQLNTEAFF
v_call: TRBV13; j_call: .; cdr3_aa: CASSFAAYEQYF
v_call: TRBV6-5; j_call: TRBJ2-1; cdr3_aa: CASSYSGAGPPREQFF
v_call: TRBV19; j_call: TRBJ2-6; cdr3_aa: CASSRQGSGANVLTF
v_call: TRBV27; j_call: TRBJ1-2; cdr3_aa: CASSHYPDRGSYGYTF
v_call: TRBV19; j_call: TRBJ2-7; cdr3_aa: CASSFTVFEYEQYF
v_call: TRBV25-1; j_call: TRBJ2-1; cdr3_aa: CASSEYGGDEQFF
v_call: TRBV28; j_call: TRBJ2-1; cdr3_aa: CASSGLSSTYNEQFF
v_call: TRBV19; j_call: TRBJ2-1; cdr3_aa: CASSISSGSFEQFF
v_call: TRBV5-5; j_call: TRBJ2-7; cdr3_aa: CASSLALPLLGVGEQYF
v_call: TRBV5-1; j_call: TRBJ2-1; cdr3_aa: CASRTGGNEQFF
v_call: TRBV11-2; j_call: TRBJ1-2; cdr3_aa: CASSLTAASGYTF
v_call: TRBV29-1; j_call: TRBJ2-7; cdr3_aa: CSVLGYEQYF
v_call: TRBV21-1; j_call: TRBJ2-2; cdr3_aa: CASSKVRAGELFF
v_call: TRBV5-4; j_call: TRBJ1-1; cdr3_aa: CASSRDRGDTEAFF
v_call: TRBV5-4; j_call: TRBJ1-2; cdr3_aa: CASSLGTAETYGYTF
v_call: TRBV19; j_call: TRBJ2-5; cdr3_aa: CASSVGQLGGETQYF
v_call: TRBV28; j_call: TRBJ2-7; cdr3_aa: CASRPLEEPSYEQYF
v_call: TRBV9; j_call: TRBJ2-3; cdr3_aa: CASSADRTQYF
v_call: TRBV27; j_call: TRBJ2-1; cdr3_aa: CASSLTRFSAADNEQFF
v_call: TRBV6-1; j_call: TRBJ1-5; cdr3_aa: CASTGSSNQPQHF
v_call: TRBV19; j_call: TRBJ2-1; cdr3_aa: CASRFFGVPSAYNEQFF
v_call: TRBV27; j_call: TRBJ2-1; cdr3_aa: CASSLFGVGPEQFF
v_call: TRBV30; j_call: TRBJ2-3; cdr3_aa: CAWSRAGGRSTDTQYF
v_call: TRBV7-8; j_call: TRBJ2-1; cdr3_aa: CASSSGLAGSSYNEQFF
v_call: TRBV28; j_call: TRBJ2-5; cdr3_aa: CASSLLGTNLREQYF
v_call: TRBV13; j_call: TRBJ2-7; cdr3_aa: CASTLGREGSYEQYF
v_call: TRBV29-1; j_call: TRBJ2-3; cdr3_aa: CSAPSGSFQYF
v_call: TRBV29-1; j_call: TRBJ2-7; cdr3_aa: CSVEPTGEEQYF
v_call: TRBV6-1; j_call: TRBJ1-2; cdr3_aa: CASSEDSRRGASYGYTF
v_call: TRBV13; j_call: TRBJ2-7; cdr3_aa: CASSSLEQGHTAGEQYF
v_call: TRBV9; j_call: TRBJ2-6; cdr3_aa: CASSVSGANVLTF
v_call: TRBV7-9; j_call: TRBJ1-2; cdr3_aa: CASSLESRSYGYTF
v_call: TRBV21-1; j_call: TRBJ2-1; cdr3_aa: CASSEGGSGSANEQFF
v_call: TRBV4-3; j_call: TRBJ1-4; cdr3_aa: CASSHGTATNEKLFF
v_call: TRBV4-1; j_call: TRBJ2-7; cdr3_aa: CASSQVPSSGSFYEQYF
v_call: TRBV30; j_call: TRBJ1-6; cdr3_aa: CAWSGGDGYNSPLHF
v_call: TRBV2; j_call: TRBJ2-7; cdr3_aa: CASRLGLASQTYEQYF
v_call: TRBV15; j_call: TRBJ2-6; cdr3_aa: CATSRAAEGVSGANVLTF
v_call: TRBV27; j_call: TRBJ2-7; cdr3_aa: CASSLASGLVSYEQYF
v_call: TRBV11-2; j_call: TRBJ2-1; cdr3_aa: CASSLGVGSSYNEQFF
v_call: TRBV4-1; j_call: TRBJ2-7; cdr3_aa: CASSFGQGISYEQYF
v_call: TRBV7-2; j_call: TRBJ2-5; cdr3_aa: CASSHGLAGTSWQETQYF
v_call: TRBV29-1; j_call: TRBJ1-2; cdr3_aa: CSVEDRQGVGGYTF
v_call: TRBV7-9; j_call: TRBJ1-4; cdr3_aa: CASSLGAVSNEKLFF
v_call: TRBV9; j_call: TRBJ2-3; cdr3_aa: CASSVSTSGRPSTDTQYF
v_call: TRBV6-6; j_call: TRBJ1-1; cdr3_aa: CASSYSGGPKTEAFF
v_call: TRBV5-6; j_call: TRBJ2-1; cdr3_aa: CASTDWGLAGGYEQFF
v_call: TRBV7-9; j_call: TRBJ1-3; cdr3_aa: CASSLGTLVSGNTIYF
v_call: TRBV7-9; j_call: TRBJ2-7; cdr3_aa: CSQGPHEQYF
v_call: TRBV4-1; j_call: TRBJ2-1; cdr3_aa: CASSRRGLEKDEQFF
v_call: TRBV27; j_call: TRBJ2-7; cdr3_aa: CASGGFRYEQYF
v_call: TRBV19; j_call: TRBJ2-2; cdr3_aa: CASSIEYGDRANSNTGELFF
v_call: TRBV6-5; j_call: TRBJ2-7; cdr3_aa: CASSYGQRTREQYF